Shown below are 9 T cell receptor beta chains from a single sample sequenced in a study of T cells in women clearing cervical HPV infection. Generated by immunoSEQ multiplex PCR, the TCRdb table keeps only in-frame clones and is missing some. This sample's table has about 20,000 clones. Input material: blood buffy coat. The receptor set was obtained from a woman between 18 and 75 years old with a cervical HPV16 infection that either progressed to CIN3+ or cleared (not recorded which).

The CDR3 loop reads CASSPGGRGYGYTF. The CDR3 bases that were read are TGCGCCAGCAGCCCGGGCGGGAGAGGCTATGGC. This chain connects TRBV5-1 to TRBJ1-2; D uncertain. The read ends 3 residues before the CDR3 terminus; that terminus is restored from the germline J gene. This CDR3 is built from 14 residues. The germline V gene encodes CDR1 SGHRS and CDR2 YFSETQ. Trimming stripped 4 bases from V and 4 bases from J, with 14 bases between.

Of note for this clone: With the read ending 3 residues before the CDR3 end, the germline J gene is used to fill in that end. The genes are TRBV7-2 and TRBJ2-3; TRBD2 matches at 8 bases. The CDR3 consists of 13 residues. Germline assignment: CDR1 SGHTA and CDR2 FQGNSA. The CDR3 loop reads CASRGGPRETQYF. CDR3 DNA (partial): TGTGCCAGCCGCGGGGGGCCGAGAGAGACG.

Remarks on this clone: The CDR3 end lies 3 residues beyond the end of the read and is filled in from the germline J gene. V gene TRBV20-1 combines with J gene TRBJ2-1; 11 bases line up with TRBD2. The CDR3 runs to 15 residues. From germline, CDR1 is DFQATT and CDR2 SNEGSKA (reference sequence). The trim removed 3 bases at V and 3 bases at J, leaving 4 bases unmatched. The sequenced CDR3 bases are TGCAGTGCTAGGGAACTAGCGGGGGTCTACAATGAG. Translation gives CSARELAGVYNE. From start to end, the CDR3 is CSARELAGVYNEQFF.

Concerning this clone: Read data end 3 residues before the CDR3 end; the end is taken from the germline J gene. The J gene is TRBJ1-4, the V gene TRBV12-3 or TRBV12-4, with TRBD1 matching over 9 bases. V shed 6 bases, J shed 2 bases, and the junction held 4 bases outside the gene matches. There are 15 residues in the CDR3. The part of the CDR3 DNA that was read is TGTGCCAGCAGAACAGGGGGCGCGACTAATGAAAAA. Amino acids: CASRTGGATNEK. The complete CDR3 protein is CASRTGGATNEKLFF.

The CDR3 DNA, read in part, is TGCGCCAGCAGCCAATTAACGGGGGGGAGTGATACG. Its translation is CASSQLTGGSDT. The CDR3, in full, reads CASSQLTGGSDTQYF. The chain recombines TRBV4-1 with TRBJ2-3; 8 bases align to TRBD2. The read ends 3 residues early relative to the CDR3; the germline J gene fills the gap. V shed 2 bases, J shed 6 bases, and the junction held 7 bases outside the gene matches. This CDR3 region has 15 residues. CDR1 MGHRA and CDR2 YSYEKL come from the germline V gene.

Remarks on this clone: The CDR3 end is not reached by the read, which stops 3 residues before it; the germline J gene fills it in. The V gene is TRBV5-1, the J gene TRBJ2-2; possible D gene TRBD1, 6 bases. CDR1 and CDR2 (germline): SGHRS, YFSETQ. This CDR3 comprises 14 residues. V dropped 4 bases and J dropped 6 bases, with 13 bases sitting between them. The CDR3 region is CASSQQGKAGELFF. The CDR3 bases that were read are TGCGCCAGCAGCCAGCAGGGGAAAGCCGGGGAG.

A note on this clone: Coverage ceases 3 residues before the CDR3 finishes, and the germline J gene fills in the end. The chain carries TRBV30 and TRBJ1-1, with 7 bases matching TRBD1. The CDR3 extends over 15 amino acids. CDR1 is GTSNPN, CDR2 SVGIG, per germline (reference sequence). V lost 1 base to trimming and J lost 6 bases; unmatched junction nucleotides: 11. CDR3 sequence reads: CAWSAPDREAAEAFF. The sequenced part of the CDR3 DNA is TGTGCCTGGAGTGCCCCCGACAGGGAAGCGGCTGAA.

On this clone: The CDR3 end is not reached by the read, which stops 3 residues before it; the germline J gene fills it in. The rearrangement joins TRBV2 to TRBJ2-2; D unresolved. V gave up 2 bases and J gave up 4 bases, with 8 bases separating them. CDR3 length: 14 amino acids. Germline V CDR1 and CDR2: SNHLY, FYNNEI. The sequenced CDR3 bases are TGTGCCAGCAGTGAAAATTCCAGCACCGGGGAG. Residues: CASSENSSTGE. In full, the CDR3 is CASSENSSTGELFF.

As concerns this clone: The CDR3 extends 3 residues past the end of the read, so its final part is completed from the germline J gene. The V gene is TRBV20-1, the J gene TRBJ1-1, with TRBD1 matching 9 bases. With 8 bases clipped from V and 6 bases from J, the junction kept 4 bases outside the gene matches. The CDR3 sequence is 11 residues long. Looked up from germline, CDR1 is DFQATT and CDR2 is SNEGSKA (reference sequence). CDR3 sequence: CSPQGAPEAFF. CDR3 DNA (partial): TGCAGTCCACAGGGGGCCCCTGAA.